This T cell receptor (beta chain) comes out of a study of early T cells in non-severe SARS-CoV-2 infection. Germline V lookup: CDR1 WSHSY, CDR2 SAAADI. The germline V and J ends were trimmed by 4 bases and 8 bases, with 11 bases remaining between them. The CDR3 runs to 13 residues. The protocol attached unique molecular identifiers to individual cDNA molecules. TCRdb reprocessed the 5' RACE reads with MiXCR, giving one entry per CDR3 protein. The data show fewer than 85,000 distinct CDR3 sequences, under 15% seen once. This clonotype was counted ten times or more. The genes are TRBV10-2 and TRBJ2-2; TRBD1 might be the D (6 bases). The sequence was collected from an adult who was a healthcare worker with PCR-confirmed SARS-CoV-2 infection or an uninfected control (not recorded which). Material for sequencing was whole blood. In DNA, the CDR3 is TGCGCCAGCAGTGGTACAGGGTCTGGGGAGCTGTTTTTT. Its protein is CASSGTGSGELFF.